Listed here are 11 T cell receptor beta chains from one sample, sequenced in a study of cytomegalovirus exposure and HLA in healthy donors. Primers included in the PCR were 60 Vbeta and 13 Jbeta primers. Repertoires were generated with immunoSEQ multiplex PCR, while TCRdb's copy carries only in-frame clones and drops some. The sample holds around 130,000 clones; 60% to 85% are singletons and the top ten take roughly 1.5%. Sequenced material: PBMCs. Every receptor here comes from a woman aged 18-30 years in good health and CMV-seronegative.

The chain is built from TRBV2 and TRBJ2-1; 10 bases agree with TRBD1. The CDR3 is 14 amino acids. Trimming removed 10 bases from V and 5 bases from J; junction bases left unmatched: 8. Germline assignment: CDR1 SNHLY and CDR2 FYNNEI. Written as DNA, the CDR3 is TGTGCCACTCAAACCGGGACAGGGGACAATGAGCAGTTCTTC. It specifies CATQTGTGDNEQFF.

The V and J genes are TRBV29-1 and TRBJ1-4; D possibly corresponds to TRBD1 (6 bases). The CDR3 loop spans 12 amino acids. CDR1 is SQVTM and CDR2 is ANQGSEA in the germline V gene. V was trimmed by 4 bases and J by 6 bases, leaving 9 bases between them. The CDR3, as DNA: TGCAGCGTTGGGGACATGGATGAAAAACTGTTTTTT. This sequence encodes CSVGDMDEKLFF.

This chain uses TRBV27 with TRBJ1-5; possibly TRBD1 for D (5 bases). Germline V gene sequence: CDR1 MNHEY, CDR2 SMNVEV (reference sequence). Trimming shortened V by 4 bases and J by 7 bases, and 14 bases separated the two germline ends. This CDR3 comprises 14 residues. In DNA, the CDR3 is TGTGCCAGCAGTTCCAGCCCAGGGTGGCAGCCCCAGCATTTT. It codes for CASSSSPGWQPQHF.

The V call is TRBV5-5, the J call TRBJ2-5, with D possibly TRBD1 on 6 matching bases. CDR1 and CDR2 from the germline V gene are SGHKS and YYEKEE (reference sequence). This CDR3 comprises 13 residues. The V end lost 0 bases, the J end lost 4 bases, and 7 bases lay between the germline ends. The CDR3 DNA is TGTGCCAGCAGCTTGGCACAGGGAGAGACCCAGTACTTC. Amino acid sequence: CASSLAQGETQYF.

The V and J genes are TRBV5-1 and TRBJ1-2, with TRBD1 as a possible D gene (5 bases). The CDR3 has 15 residues. Deletions cut 0 bases from V and 4 bases from J, with 13 bases between. CDR1 and CDR2 (germline): SGHRS, YFSETQ. The CDR3 DNA sequence: TGCGCCAGCAGCTTGGTAGAAGGGGCGCTCTATGGCTACACCTTC. It codes for CASSLVEGALYGYTF.

The genes are TRBV5-6 and TRBJ2-1; TRBD2 matches at 7 bases. The germline CDR1 and CDR2 sequences are SGHDT and YYEEEE. V was pared by 4 bases and J by 10 bases, with 2 bases of the junction left unmatched. The CDR3 is 11 amino acids. CDR3 sequence (DNA): TGTGCCAGCAGCATCGGGAGGGAGCAGTTCTTC. Its protein product is CASSIGREQFF.

V and J are TRBV5-1 and TRBJ1-1; 8 nucleotides match TRBD1. V lost 3 bases and J lost 3; bases outside the gene matches: 4. The CDR3 sequence is 14 residues long. The germline V gene encodes CDR1 SGHRS and CDR2 YFSETQ. The CDR3 loop reads CASSSRGPDTEAFF. For the CDR3, the DNA is TGCGCCAGCAGCTCCAGGGGGCCGGACACTGAAGCTTTCTTT.

This clone has more than one count but fewer than ten. This rearrangement joins TRBV2 to TRBJ2-7, with D possibly being TRBD1 (6 bases). Between the trimmed V and J ends, which lost 4 bases and 3 bases, there was a span of 13 bases. Germline-derived CDR1 and CDR2 are SNHLY and FYNNEI. The CDR3 runs 14 residues. CDR3 sequence (DNA): TGTGCCAGCAGTGCCGACAGGCTAGACTACGAGCAGTACTTC. The encoded protein is CASSADRLDYEQYF.

J is TRBJ1-6 and V is TRBV5-6; weak D call: TRBD1 (6 bases). Trimming removed 4 bases from V and 14 bases from J, with 16 bases in between. This CDR3 has 13 amino acids. Germline values: CDR1 SGHDT, CDR2 YYEEEE. CDR3 sequence: CASSTGTGFSLHF. CDR3 coding DNA: TGTGCCAGCAGCACCGGAACAGGGTTCTCCCTCCACTTT.

The chain employs TRBV27 and TRBJ2-7, with D unclear. The CDR3 runs 15 residues. Trimming shortened V by 2 bases and J by 2 bases, and 13 bases separated the two germline ends. Germline-derived CDR1 and CDR2 are MNHEY and SMNVEV (reference sequence). In DNA form, the CDR3 reads TGTGCCAGCAGTTTAGGTTCCCGGCGGACCTACGAGCAGTACTTC. This translates into CASSLGSRRTYEQYF.

The gene calls are TRBV18 and TRBJ2-1, with D possibly TRBD1 on 5 matching bases. Trimming removed 8 bases from V and 6 bases from J, with 17 bases in between. The CDR3 totals 14 residues. Germline V CDR1 and CDR2: KGHSH, LQKENI. The CDR3 sequence: CASHPAQGSNEQFF. CDR3 coding DNA: TGTGCCAGCCACCCCGCTCAGGGCAGCAATGAGCAGTTCTTC.